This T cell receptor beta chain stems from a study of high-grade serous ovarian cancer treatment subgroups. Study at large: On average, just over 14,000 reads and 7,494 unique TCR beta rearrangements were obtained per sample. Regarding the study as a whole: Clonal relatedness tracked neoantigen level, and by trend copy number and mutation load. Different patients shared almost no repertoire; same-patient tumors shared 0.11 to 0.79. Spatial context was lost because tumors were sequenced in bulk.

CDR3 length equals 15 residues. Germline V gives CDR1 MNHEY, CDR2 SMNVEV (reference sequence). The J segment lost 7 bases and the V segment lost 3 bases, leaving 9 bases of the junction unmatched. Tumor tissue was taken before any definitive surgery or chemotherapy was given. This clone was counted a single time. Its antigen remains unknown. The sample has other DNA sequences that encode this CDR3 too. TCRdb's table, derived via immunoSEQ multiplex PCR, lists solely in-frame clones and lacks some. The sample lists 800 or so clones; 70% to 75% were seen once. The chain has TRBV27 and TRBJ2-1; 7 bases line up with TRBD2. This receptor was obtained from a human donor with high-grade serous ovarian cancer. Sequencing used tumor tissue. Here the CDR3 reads CASSLGGRGGNEQFF. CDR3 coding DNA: TGTGCCAGCAGTTTGGGTGGGAGGGGTGGTAATGAGCAGTTCTTC.